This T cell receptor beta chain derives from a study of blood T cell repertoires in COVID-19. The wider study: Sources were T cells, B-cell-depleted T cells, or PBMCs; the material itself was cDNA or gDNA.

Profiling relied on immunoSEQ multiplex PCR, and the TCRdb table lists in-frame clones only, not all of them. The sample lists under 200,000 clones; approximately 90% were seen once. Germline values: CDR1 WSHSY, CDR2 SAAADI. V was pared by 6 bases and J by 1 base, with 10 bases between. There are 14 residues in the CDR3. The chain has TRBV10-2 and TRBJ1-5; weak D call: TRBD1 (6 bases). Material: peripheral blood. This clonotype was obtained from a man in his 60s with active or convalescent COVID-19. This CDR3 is CASSTRGSNQPQHF. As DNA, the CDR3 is TGCGCCAGCAGCACAAGGGGGAGCAATCAGCCCCAGCATTTT.